The 15 T cell receptor beta chains presented below share a single source sample, sequenced in a study of blood T cell repertoires in COVID-19. The data were produced by immunoSEQ multiplex PCR, yet TCRdb's version contains in-frame clones alone and is incomplete. The sample lists some 89,000 clones, 82% occurring once. The sequencing input was peripheral blood. The receptors shown here come from a woman aged 80 or over with acute or convalescent COVID-19.

The chain is built from TRBV27 and TRBJ2-2, with D uncertain. Trimming removed 4 bases at V and 3 bases at J, with 9 bases between. The CDR3 totals 14 residues. Per the germline V gene, CDR1 is MNHEY and CDR2 is SMNVEV (reference sequence). The CDR3 coding sequence is TGTGCCAGCAGTTCTAGAATGGACACCGGGGAGCTGTTTTTT. Translating gives CASSSRMDTGELFF.

The chain employs TRBV29-1 and TRBJ2-7; 9 bases match TRBD2. The germline CDR1 and CDR2 sequences are SQVTM and ANQGSEA. The CDR3 totals 13 residues. V dropped 3 bases and J dropped 3; count of bases not matched to a gene: 3. DNA of the CDR3: TGCAGCGTTGATCTAGCGGGAAACTACGAGCAGTACTTC. Translation gives CSVDLAGNYEQYF.

This clone was detected a few times. This chain joins TRBV11-2 and TRBJ2-5; 7 bases map to TRBD2. Germline-derived CDR1 and CDR2 are SGHAT and FQNNGV. The junction had 1 base not matched to a gene; V was cut back by 6 bases and J by 0 bases. The CDR3 has 13 residues. The CDR3 nucleotides read TGTGCCAGCAGTAGCGGGTACCAAGAGACCCAGTACTTC. The encoded protein is CASSSGYQETQYF.

J is TRBJ2-1 and V is TRBV4-2; TRBD2 matches 10 bases. Trimming cost V 3 bases and J 6 bases; bases outside gene matches: 8. Germline V CDR1 and CDR2: LGHNA, YNFKEQ. The CDR3 is made up of 16 amino acids. The CDR3: CASSHPAGGPGNEQFF. The CDR3 DNA follows: TGTGCCAGCAGCCACCCAGCGGGAGGGCCGGGCAATGAGCAGTTCTTC.

This rearrangement joins TRBV3-1 (or the pseudogene TRBV3-2) to TRBJ1-2, with D unclear. Per germline, CDR1 LGHDT and CDR2 YNNKEL (reference sequence). This CDR3 region has 15 residues. Trimming shortened V by 0 bases and J by 5 bases, and 13 bases separated the two germline ends. The DNA of the CDR3 is TGTGCCAGCAGCCAAGATCTCTACAGCCCGTATGGCTACACCTTC. Translation: CASSQDLYSPYGYTF.

The V gene is TRBV7-9, the J gene TRBJ2-7, with D unclear. The length of the CDR3 is 11 residues. Trimming took off 4 bases at V and 5 bases at J, with 6 bases between the two ends. In germline, CDR1 is SEHNR, CDR2 FQNEAQ (reference sequence). CDR3 sequence: CASSSQDEQYF. CDR3 nucleotides: TGTGCCAGCAGCTCCCAGGACGAGCAGTACTTC. The entire variable domain, with the rest obtained from reference TRBV7-9 and TRBJ2-7, is as follows: DTGVSQNPRHKITKRGQNVTFRCDPISEHNRLYWYRQTLGQGPEFLTYFQNEAQLEKSRLLSDRFSAERPKGSFSTLEIQRTEQGDSAMYLCASSSQDEQYFGPGTRLTVT.

The chain uses TRBV5-4 and TRBJ2-1; D might be TRBD1 (6 bases). The germline V and J ends were trimmed by 3 bases and 4 bases, with 14 bases remaining between them. CDR1 is SGHNT and CDR2 is YYREEE in the germline V gene (reference sequence). There are 15 residues in the CDR3. The DNA of the CDR3 is TGTGCCAGCAGCTCCCGGCAGGGGAGTTACAATGAGCAGTTCTTC. Amino acids: CASSSRQGSYNEQFF.

The rearrangement links TRBV11-2 to TRBJ2-5, with D maybe TRBD1 (9 bases). The CDR3 is made up of 15 amino acids. V was pared by 5 bases and J by 5 bases, with 18 bases between. Per germline, CDR1 SGHAT and CDR2 FQNNGV. The CDR3 nucleotides read TGTGCCAGCAGCAGATCGGGGGGGACAGGGGAGACCCAGTACTTC. Translation: CASSRSGGTGETQYF.

CDR3 nucleotides: TGTGCCAGCAGCTTAGTGGGGGCTGGCTACACCTTC. Translated: CASSLVGAGYTF. The chain has TRBV7-2 and TRBJ1-2, with D tentatively TRBD1 (6 bases). V was pared by 1 base and J by 7 bases, with 7 bases between. Germline V lookup: CDR1 SGHTA, CDR2 FQGNSA. The CDR3 is 12 amino acids.

V and J are TRBV6-4 and TRBJ2-3; no clear D. Trimming removed 2 bases from V and 6 bases from J, with 9 bases in between. Germline V gene lookup returns CDR1 MRHNA and CDR2 SNTAGT. The CDR3 has 13 amino acids. DNA of the CDR3: TGTGCCAGCAGTGACCCCCCCTACGATACGCAGTATTTT. Its translation: CASSDPPYDTQYF.

The J gene is TRBJ2-7, the V gene TRBV28; TRBD2 might be the D (5 bases). The CDR3 has 14 amino acids. The germline CDR1 and CDR2 sequences are MDHEN and SYDVKM. The V end lost 7 bases, the J end lost 3 bases, and 16 bases lay between the germline ends. CDR3 nucleotides: TGTGCCAGCACCCCCTGGACTGAAAACTACGAGCAGTACTTC. Translation: CASTPWTENYEQYF.

The chain joins TRBV9 to TRBJ2-5; 8 bases match TRBD2. Germline-derived CDR1 and CDR2 are SGDLS and YYNGEE. With 3 bases clipped from V and 4 bases from J, the junction kept 2 bases outside the gene matches. The CDR3 totals 13 residues. The CDR3 is CASSAGGSETQYF. The CDR3, as DNA: TGTGCCAGCAGCGCGGGGGGGTCAGAGACCCAGTACTTC. Full variable domain (remainder filled in from reference TRBV9 and TRBJ2-5): DSGVTQTPKHLITATGQRVTLRCSPRSGDLSVYWYQQSLDQGLQFLIQYYNGEERAKGNILERFSAQQFPDLHSELNLSSLELGDSALYFCASSAGGSETQYFGPGTRLLVL.

The sample holds one count of this clone. This chain connects TRBV19 to TRBJ1-1, with D maybe TRBD1 (5 bases). The CDR3 loop spans 14 amino acids. The germline gives CDR1 LNHDA, CDR2 SQIVND (reference sequence). V lost 3 bases to trimming and J lost 5 bases, with 13 bases between them. The CDR3 protein is CASSMRVGGTEAFF. The CDR3 DNA reads TGTGCCAGTAGTATGAGGGTTGGGGGGACTGAAGCTTTCTTT.

The gene calls are TRBV6-6 and TRBJ1-4; D is perhaps TRBD1 (6 bases). V lost 8 bases and J 5 bases, leaving 15 bases between the germline ends. Germline CDR1 and CDR2: MNHNY and SVGAGI (reference sequence). The CDR3 loop spans 14 amino acids. CDR3 in DNA: TGTGCCAGCGATATAAGGGGGACAAATGAAAAACTGTTTTTT. Its protein is CASDIRGTNEKLFF.

This chain connects TRBV14 to TRBJ2-2; perhaps TRBD1 as D (6 bases). The germline V gene has CDR1 SGHDN and CDR2 FVKESK. The germline V and J ends were trimmed by 5 bases and 6 bases, with 16 bases remaining between them. CDR3 length: 15 amino acids. This CDR3 reads CASSARTGPAGELFF. The CDR3 nucleotides are TGTGCCAGCAGCGCCCGCACAGGGCCGGCCGGGGAGCTGTTTTTT.